The present entry profiles one T cell receptor (beta chain) with its context. The CDR3 is 12 residues long. The germline V gene encodes CDR1 SQVTM and CDR2 ANQGSEA. V dropped 3 bases and J dropped 6 bases, with 12 bases sitting between them. Sequencing was at deep level. Every subset's genomic DNA went evenly onto several immunoSEQ plates. Profiled with immunoSEQ multiplex PCR; TCRdb holds only in-frame clones, not every one. The profile shows around 2.1 million clones, roughly 91% of them singletons. This sample is part of a study of shared clonotypes between healthy human individuals. CD45RO-negative, CCR7-selected cells formed the naive CD8 fraction, which excluded terminally differentiated effector memory CD45RA+ cells.

J is TRBJ2-7 and V is TRBV29-1; D possibly corresponds to TRBD1 (6 bases). The sequenced sample was naive CD8+ T cells from PBMCs. The TCR was taken from a man in his late teens or twenties in good health. Some clones in this sample may be carry-over from other donors' samples. The CDR3 region is CSVDLQGREQYF. The DNA of the CDR3 is TGCAGCGTTGATCTACAGGGCCGCGAGCAGTACTTC.